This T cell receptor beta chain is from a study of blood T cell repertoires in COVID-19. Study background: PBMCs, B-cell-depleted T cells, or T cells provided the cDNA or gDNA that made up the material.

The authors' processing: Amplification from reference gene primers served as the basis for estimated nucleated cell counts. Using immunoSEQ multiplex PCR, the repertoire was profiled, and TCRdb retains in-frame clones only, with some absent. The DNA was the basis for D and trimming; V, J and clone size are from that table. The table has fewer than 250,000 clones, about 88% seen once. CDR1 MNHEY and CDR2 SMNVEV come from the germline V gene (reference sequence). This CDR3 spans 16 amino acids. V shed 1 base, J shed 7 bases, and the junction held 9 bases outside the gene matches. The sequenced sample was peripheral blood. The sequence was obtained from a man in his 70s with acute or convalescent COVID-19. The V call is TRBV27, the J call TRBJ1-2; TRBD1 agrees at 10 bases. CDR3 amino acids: CASSLYGPGTGVGYTF. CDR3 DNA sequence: TGTGCCAGCAGTTTATATGGCCCCGGGACAGGGGTTGGCTACACCTTC.